Each of the 8 T cell receptor beta chains below was sequenced from the same sample in a study of blood T cell repertoires in COVID-19. The data were produced by immunoSEQ multiplex PCR, yet TCRdb's version contains in-frame clones alone and is incomplete. The table includes roughly 230,000 clones, roughly 84% detected once. The specimen sequenced was PBMCs or T cells enriched from blood (not recorded which). All receptors derive from a man aged 25 to 45 in a cohort exposed to, infected with or recovered from COVID-19 (not recorded which).

V is TRBV11-2 and J is TRBJ2-1, with 8 bases fitting TRBD2. V lost 2 bases to trimming and J lost 8 bases; unmatched junction nucleotides: 5. The CDR3 is 14 amino acids. CDR1 and CDR2 from the germline V gene are SGHAT and FQNNGV. CDR3 residues: CASSLRREVDEQFF. CDR3 nucleotides: TGTGCCAGCAGCTTAAGGCGGGAGGTCGATGAGCAGTTCTTC.

This chain connects TRBV11-1 to TRBJ1-1; D gene unclear. This CDR3 contains 16 residues. V lost 5 bases to trimming and J lost 1 base, with 17 bases between them. Germline V gene lookup returns CDR1 SGHAT and CDR2 FQDESV (reference sequence). The CDR3 region has the DNA TGTGCCAGCAGCCACGGAGGAAGGGAAGGGAACACTGAAGCTTTCTTT. Translating gives CASSHGGREGNTEAFF.

This chain links TRBV6-5 with TRBJ1-2; no clear D. This CDR3 spans 12 amino acids. In germline, CDR1 is MNHEY, CDR2 SVGAGI. V shed 4 bases and J shed 2 bases, with 5 bases lying between them. The CDR3 DNA reads TGTGCCAGCAGTTCATCCAACTATGGCTACACCTTC. Residues: CASSSSNYGYTF.

The J gene is TRBJ2-3, the V gene TRBV5-5; D is possibly TRBD2 (6 bases). Germline V gives CDR1 SGHKS, CDR2 YYEKEE (reference sequence). V gave up 4 bases and J gave up 7 bases, with 19 bases separating them. This CDR3 has 15 amino acids. Written as DNA, the CDR3 is TGTGCCAGCAGCCTATTAGCGGTTCTAGGGCATACGCAGTATTTT. This gives the protein CASSLLAVLGHTQYF.

This clone was counted between two and nine times. This chain's CDR3 is CASSLTRQGVAAFF. The CDR3 coding sequence is TGTGCCAGCAGCCTTACTAGGCAGGGGGTTGCAGCTTTCTTT. This rearrangement joins TRBV11-2 to TRBJ1-1, with TRBD1 identical over 7 bases. The ends lost 5 bases at V and 10 bases at J; junction bases unmatched: 13. Germline lookup yields CDR1 SGHAT and CDR2 FQNNGV. The CDR3 extends over 14 amino acids.

The V call is TRBV28, the J call TRBJ2-1; 11 bases are shared with TRBD2. The V segment lost 6 bases and the J segment 6 bases; nucleotides outside the gene matches: 4. Germline assignment: CDR1 MDHEN and CDR2 SYDVKM. This CDR3 is 14 amino acids long. In nucleotides, the CDR3 is TGTGCCAGCAGCCCCGGGACTAGCGGCAATGAGCAGTTCTTC. This translates into CASSPGTSGNEQFF. The entire variable domain, with the rest obtained from reference TRBV28 and TRBJ2-1, is as follows: DVKVTQSSRYLVKRTGEKVFLECVQDMDHENMFWYRQDPGLGLRLIYFSYDVKMKEKGDIPEGYSVSREKKERFSLILESASTNQTSMYLCASSPGTSGNEQFFGPGTRLTVL.

This clone showed up just a few times. The gene calls are TRBV27 and TRBJ1-4; D not resolved. CDR1 is MNHEY and CDR2 is SMNVEV in the germline V gene (reference sequence). The CDR3 extends over 15 amino acids. Trimming shortened V by 6 bases and J by 3 bases, and 14 bases separated the two germline ends. CDR3 in amino acids: CASRKSTRANEKLFF. The CDR3 DNA reads as TGTGCCAGCAGAAAATCGACTCGGGCTAATGAAAAACTGTTTTTT.

The CDR3 region has the DNA TGTGCCAGCAGCCGGGACACTTCCTACGAGCAGTACTTC. The encoded protein is CASSRDTSYEQYF. The V and J genes are TRBV3-1 (or the pseudogene TRBV3-2) and TRBJ2-7; a weak D match, TRBD1 (6 bases). This CDR3 is 13 amino acids long. Germline lookup yields CDR1 LGHDT and CDR2 YNNKEL (reference sequence). V lost 4 bases and J lost 1, with 8 bases in between.